The present entry profiles one TCR beta chain with its context. The record originates from a study of blood T cell repertoires in COVID-19. Sequencing used immunoSEQ multiplex PCR; TCRdb keeps in-frame clones, though not all of them. There are about 47,000 clones in the sample; 84% occur only once, and 1.5% to 2% lies in the top ten. The CDR3 contains 17 residues. Germline CDR1 SGHTA, CDR2 FQGNSA. V lost 3 bases to trimming and J lost 3 bases, with 17 bases between them. This TCR came from a man aged 50 to 59 with acute or convalescent COVID-19. The chain combines TRBV7-2 with TRBJ2-2; a weak D match, TRBD1 (5 bases). Sequenced material: peripheral blood. The CDR3 DNA reads as TGTGCCAGCAGCTTCAGGGTGCCCGTGTTCGACACCGGGGAGCTGTTTTTT. Translating gives CASSFRVPVFDTGELFF.